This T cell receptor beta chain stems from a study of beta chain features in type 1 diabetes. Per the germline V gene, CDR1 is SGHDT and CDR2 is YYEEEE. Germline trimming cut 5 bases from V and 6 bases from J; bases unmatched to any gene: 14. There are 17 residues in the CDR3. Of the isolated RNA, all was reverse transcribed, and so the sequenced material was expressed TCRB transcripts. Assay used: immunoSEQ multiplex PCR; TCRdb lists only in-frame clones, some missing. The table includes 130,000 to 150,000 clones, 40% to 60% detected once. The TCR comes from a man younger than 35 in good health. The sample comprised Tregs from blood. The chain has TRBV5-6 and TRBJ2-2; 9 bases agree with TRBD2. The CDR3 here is CASSSFTRGGKAGELFF. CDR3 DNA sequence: TGTGCCAGCAGTTCCTTTACGCGGGGGGGCAAGGCCGGGGAGCTGTTTTTT.